Listed here is a single T cell receptor (beta chain). This specimen belongs to a study of OX40 agonist ivuxolimab in advanced cancers. Germline trimming cut 5 bases from V and 7 bases from J; bases unmatched to any gene: 7. This CDR3 comprises 15 residues. Germline V gene lookup returns CDR1 LNHDA and CDR2 SQIVND (reference sequence). The method was immunoSEQ multiplex PCR; TCRdb's version includes in-frame clones alone and lacks a portion of them. Among about 73,000 clones, about 89% were seen once, and the ten largest hold approximately 0.72%. The sequencing here drew on CD4+ or CD8+ T cells sorted from blood, taken in a trial of the OX40 agonist ivuxolimab. The genes are TRBV19 and TRBJ1-5, with 11 bases matching TRBD1. The receptor was derived from an adult with an advanced solid tumor such as melanoma, head and neck, liver or kidney cancer. This CDR3 is CASSGQGAVGQPQHF. The DNA of the CDR3 is TGTGCCAGTAGTGGACAGGGGGCGGTGGGGCAGCCCCAGCATTTT.